This passage covers 8 T cell receptor beta chains from one sample sequenced in a study of blood T cell repertoires in COVID-19. This table comes from immunoSEQ multiplex PCR, and its TCRdb copy is limited to in-frame clones, with some not included. The sample comprises roughly 140,000 clones, over 80% of which are singletons, and 6.2% rests with the top ten. Source material: PBMCs or T cells enriched from blood (not recorded which). These receptors all come from a middle-aged woman who had recovered from COVID-19.

This clone appeared once. V gene TRBV7-2 combines with J gene TRBJ2-5, with TRBD2 identical over 8 bases. The germline V gene encodes CDR1 SGHTA and CDR2 FQGNSA. This CDR3 has 15 amino acids. The V segment lost 3 bases and the J segment 6 bases; nucleotides outside the gene matches: 9. The CDR3 sequence: CASSLERGGRQTQYF. The CDR3 DNA sequence: TGTGCCAGCAGCTTGGAACGGGGGGGCCGGCAGACCCAGTACTTC.

This chain connects TRBV9 to TRBJ1-6, with D maybe TRBD1 (5 bases). CDR1 is SGDLS, CDR2 YYNGEE, per germline. This CDR3 contains 15 residues. V lost 4 bases, J lost 8 bases, and 16 bases lay in between. The CDR3 protein is CASSTRVSSDSPLHF. CDR3 DNA sequence: TGTGCCAGCAGCACCAGGGTTTCCTCCGATTCACCCCTCCACTTT.

In its sample, this clone was seen once. The chain employs TRBV5-4 and TRBJ2-7; 10 bases match TRBD2. This CDR3 contains 16 residues. The V gene's germline CDR1 is SGHNT and CDR2 YYREEE (reference sequence). The V gene end was trimmed by 6 bases and the J gene end by 6 bases; junction bases not matched to a gene: 15. This chain's CDR3 is CASMRGTSDRGGEQYF. In nucleotides, the CDR3 is TGTGCCAGCATGCGCGGGACTAGCGATCGAGGGGGCGAGCAGTACTTC.

The chain has TRBV9 and TRBJ2-1, with 9 bases lining up with TRBD1. Germline V gene data show CDR1 as SGDLS and CDR2 as YYNGEE. After removal of 7 bases from V and 7 bases from J, the junction contained 9 bases not matched to a gene. CDR3 size: 14 residues. The CDR3 sequence is CASASGTGRNEQFF. As DNA, the CDR3 is TGTGCCAGCGCCTCGGGGACAGGGAGGAATGAGCAGTTCTTC. Combining the CDR3 with reference TRBV9 and TRBJ2-1 gives the whole variable domain DSGVTQTPKHLITATGQRVTLRCSPRSGDLSVYWYQQSLDQGLQFLIQYYNGEERAKGNILERFSAQQFPDLHSELNLSSLELGDSALYFCASASGTGRNEQFFGPGTRLTVL.

The chain joins TRBV30 to TRBJ2-6, with D maybe TRBD1 (6 bases). V lost 1 base, J lost 3 bases, and 10 bases lay in between. Germline CDR1 reads GTSNPN; CDR2 reads SVGIG (reference sequence). The CDR3 contains 15 residues. For the CDR3, the DNA is TGTGCCTGGAGTGAGGGGGTTGGTGGGGCCAACGTCCTGACTTTC. As protein: CAWSEGVGGANVLTF.

This chain uses TRBV27 with TRBJ2-1; 9 nucleotides match TRBD1. CDR3 length: 17 residues. Unmatched junction bases numbered 14, after V lost 6 bases and J lost 5 bases. In germline, CDR1 is MNHEY, CDR2 SMNVEV (reference sequence). The CDR3 reads CASSRRTGDGRNNEQFF. CDR3 in DNA: TGTGCCAGCAGCCGTCGGACAGGGGACGGACGAAACAATGAGCAGTTCTTC.

V and J are TRBV30 and TRBJ2-1, with TRBD2 matching 8 bases. The CDR3 is made up of 14 amino acids. Germline V CDR1 and CDR2: GTSNPN, SVGIG (reference sequence). Losses at the gene ends were 1 base for V and 8 bases for J; bases not matched to a gene: 7. The CDR3: CAWSAGLDSDEQFF. The CDR3 DNA reads as TGTGCCTGGAGTGCGGGACTAGATTCGGATGAGCAGTTCTTC.

The rearrangement joins TRBV29-1 to TRBJ1-1, with TRBD1 as a possible D gene (5 bases). The V end was cut by 4 bases, the J end by 4 bases, with 13 bases between. The CDR3 spans 13 residues. CDR1 is SQVTM, CDR2 ANQGSEA, per germline. The CDR3 DNA is TGCAGCGTTGTATCCTACGGGGGCACTGAAGCTTTCTTT. It encodes CSVVSYGGTEAFF.